A single T cell receptor beta chain is shown here with its context. Its antigen is undetermined. The germline gene is not matched at one end of the junction; a read error may be the cause. With 10-nucleotide random UMIs included, cDNA was synthesized by 5'RACE. Over 170 million TCR-beta sequences from 15-18 subjects were obtained in each sequencing run. TCRdb reanalysed the 5' RACE reads using MiXCR and keeps one entry per CDR3 protein. Of fewer than 75,000 distinct CDR3 sequences in the sample, 3% to 4% were seen once. The data derive from a study of neurological immune-mediated disorders. Study-wide results and caveats: One related-CDR3 cluster, found by phylogenetic grouping, held repertoires of 18 of 34 multiple sclerosis patients and is a possible signature.

The V gene's germline CDR1 is MNHEY and CDR2 SMNVEV (reference sequence). CDR3 length equals 15 residues. The unsorted libraries originated from 2 million PBMCs kept at -80 C. The V and J genes are TRBV27 and TRBJ1-5, with 7 bases aligning to TRBD1. Sequencing input: PBMCs. This receptor was taken from a man aged 40-49 years with multiple sclerosis. The DNA of the CDR3 is TGTGCCACGGGGACTAACAGGGGAGGCAATCAGACCCAGAATTTT. It encodes CATGTNRGGNQTQNF.